The T cell receptor (beta chain) under discussion was sequenced for a study of T cell responses to AZD1222 COVID-19 vaccine. Overall study context: Pooled samples include second doses given at about 4 or 12 weeks.

Sequencing used immunoSEQ multiplex PCR; TCRdb keeps in-frame clones, though not all of them. The repertoire consists of roughly 130,000 clones, with roughly 84% occurring once and the leading ten covering 9.5% to 15%. CDR1 is SEHNR, CDR2 FQNEAQ, per germline (reference sequence). The CDR3 contains 16 residues. Trimming cost V 5 bases and J 4 bases; bases outside gene matches: 9. The sequence was collected from an adult in good health. The sample here was peripheral blood, taken on day 0 of AZD1222 vaccination. The chain joins TRBV7-9 to TRBJ2-2, with TRBD1 matching 8 bases. The CDR3 loop is CASSRRQGSFTGELFF. The CDR3 nucleotides read TGTGCCAGCAGCCGTCGACAGGGGAGTTTCACCGGGGAGCTGTTTTTT. Complete variable domain (other parts from reference TRBV7-9 and TRBJ2-2): DTGVSQNPRHKITKRGQNVTFRCDPISEHNRLYWYRQTLGQGPEFLTYFQNEAQLEKSRLLSDRFSAERPKGSFSTLEIQRTEQGDSAMYLCASSRRQGSFTGELFFGEGSRLTVL.